The clone carrying this T cell receptor (beta chain) was recorded a few times. Its antigen remains unknown. This sample stems from a study of T-cell memory formation after mild COVID-19. MiXCR, run by TCRdb on the 5' RACE reads, gives a single entry per CDR3 protein. The table has some 410,000 distinct CDR3 sequences, about 22% seen once. Germline CDR1 reads SGHVS; CDR2 reads FQNEAQ. The CDR3 has 14 amino acids. The V and J ends lost 1 base and 7 bases respectively, with 11 bases between them. Regarding the study as a whole: The SARS-CoV-2 specificity of second-wave clones reaching peak at day 37 remained unverified. Contracting CD4+ clones lay largely in CM and EM, with CD8+ ones residing in EMRA.

The rearrangement joins TRBV7-8 to TRBJ2-1; D not resolved. The clonotype comes from an adult woman who had mild COVID-19 (a few samples of this study predate the infection). Cell type and time point are not known. The sequencing input was PBMCs or a T cell subset sorted from them (not recorded which). The CDR3 bases are TGTGCCAGCAGCTTAGTTCTGCGGTTAAATGAGCAGTTCTTC. This encodes CASSLVLRLNEQFF.